Each of the 22 T cell receptor beta chains below was sequenced from the same sample in a study of cytomegalovirus exposure and HLA in healthy donors. PCR primers comprised 60 Vbeta and 13 Jbeta primers. This table comes from immunoSEQ multiplex PCR, and its TCRdb copy is limited to in-frame clones, with some not included. This sample carries tens of thousands of clones, roughly 70% of them seen once, and the ten largest clones take 9.1%. What was sequenced was PBMCs. The receptor source for this set is a man aged 40-49 years in good health and CMV-seropositive.

This clone has a handful of counts. The chain recombines TRBV6-1 with TRBJ1-1; 7 positions match TRBD1. Germline V gene sequence: CDR1 MNHNS, CDR2 SASEGT. The CDR3 runs 14 residues. After removal of 4 bases from V and 1 base from J, the junction contained 3 bases not matched to a gene. CDR3 residues: CASSARQGNTEAFF. The CDR3 bases are TGTGCCAGCAGTGCCCGACAGGGGAACACTGAAGCTTTCTTT.

This clone has a count of ten or more. The gene calls are TRBV15 and TRBJ2-3, with a weak D call TRBD2 (7 bases). V gave up 1 base and J gave up 5 bases, with 16 bases separating them. CDR3 length: 16 amino acids. Per germline, CDR1 LNHNV and CDR2 YYDKDF (reference sequence). The CDR3 loop is CATSRVTGGGGDTQYF. CDR3 nucleotide sequence: TGTGCCACCAGCAGAGTAACGGGGGGCGGGGGAGATACGCAGTATTTT.

This chain links TRBV27 with TRBJ2-3; D is possibly TRBD2 (5 bases). The V gene lost 7 bases and the J gene lost 4 bases, with 12 bases spanning the gap. The CDR3 runs 13 residues. From germline, CDR1 is MNHEY and CDR2 SMNVEV (reference sequence). CDR3 residues: CASTRHGADTQYF. Written as DNA, the CDR3 is TGTGCCAGCACACGACACGGGGCAGATACGCAGTATTTT.

V usage is TRBV9 and J usage is TRBJ1-1; D gene ambiguous. CDR3 length: 12 amino acids. The V gene lost 6 bases and the J gene lost 3 bases, with 9 bases spanning the gap. The germline V gene encodes CDR1 SGDLS and CDR2 YYNGEE. This chain's CDR3 is CASNRGDTEAFF. The DNA for the CDR3 is TGTGCCAGCAACCGAGGCGACACTGAAGCTTTCTTT.

The chain uses TRBV7-2 and TRBJ1-3, with D perhaps matching TRBD1 (5 bases). Trimming took 1 base from V and 5 from J, leaving 9 bases between them. The CDR3 runs to 14 residues. Germline loops: CDR1 SGHTA, CDR2 FQGNSA. CDR3 bases: TGTGCCAGCAGCTTAGTATCAGGGAGAAACACCATATATTTT. It codes for CASSLVSGRNTIYF.

J is TRBJ2-3 and V is TRBV11-2; D unclear. CDR1 and CDR2 from the germline V gene are SGHAT and FQNNGV. This CDR3 has 16 amino acids. Trimming left V 1 base short and J 0 bases short, with 11 bases between. CDR3 coding DNA: TGTGCCAGCAGCTTAGGAGGCGGATCCAGCACAGATACGCAGTATTTT. Protein product: CASSLGGGSSTDTQYF.

The rearrangement links TRBV27 to TRBJ2-2, with 16 bases fitting TRBD2. The CDR3 is made up of 18 amino acids. V lost 6 bases to trimming and J lost 5 bases; unmatched junction nucleotides: 9. Germline lookup yields CDR1 MNHEY and CDR2 SMNVEV (reference sequence). CDR3 nucleotides: TGTGCCAGCAGGCTGGCGGGGGGACTAGCGGGAGGGACCGGGGAGCTGTTTTTT. Its protein product is CASRLAGGLAGGTGELFF.

As for this clone: Other nucleotide sequences from this sample produce the same CDR3. This chain uses TRBV7-6 with TRBJ2-6, with D possibly matching TRBD1 (6 bases). V dropped 1 base and J dropped 0 bases, with 10 bases sitting between them. The CDR3 runs 17 residues. Germline loops: CDR1 SGHVS, CDR2 FNYEAQ. The CDR3 region is CASSLGQGGSGANVLTF. For the CDR3, the DNA is TGTGCCAGCAGCTTAGGGCAAGGGGGCTCTGGGGCCAACGTCCTGACTTTC.

The gene calls are TRBV14 and TRBJ2-3; D unclear. From germline, CDR1 is SGHDN and CDR2 FVKESK. V was pared by 0 bases and J by 6 bases, with 13 bases between. The CDR3 is 15 amino acids. CDR3 region: CASSQEGRGYDTQYF. The DNA of the CDR3 is TGTGCCAGCAGCCAAGAAGGAAGAGGTTACGATACGCAGTATTTT. The full variable domain, its missing parts supplied by reference TRBV14 and TRBJ2-3, is EAGVTQFPSHSVIEKGQTVTLRCDPISGHDNLYWYRRVMGKEIKFLLHFVKESKQDESGMPNNRFLAERTGGTYSTLKVQPAELEDSGVYFCASSQEGRGYDTQYFGPGTRLTVL.

This clone was seen a single time. The chain joins TRBV28 to TRBJ2-7; 7 bases fit TRBD2. J gave up 5 bases and V 4 bases, and 8 bases lay outside the gene matches. Germline V CDR1 and CDR2: MDHEN, SYDVKM. This CDR3 has 14 residues. The CDR3 DNA follows: TGTGCCAGCAGTTCCCAGACTAGCAGCGACGAGCAGTACTTC. It is translated as CASSSQTSSDEQYF.

The chain recombines TRBV11-3 with TRBJ2-1; 10 positions agree with TRBD2. V lost 5 bases, J lost 8 bases, and 9 bases stayed unmatched. Germline V CDR1 and CDR2: SGHNT, YENEEA. This CDR3 has 15 residues. The CDR3 DNA is TGTGCCAGCAGCGAAATAGCGGGAGGACGGGATGAGCAGTTCTTC. It is translated as CASSEIAGGRDEQFF.

The rearrangement links TRBV28 to TRBJ2-3, with a tentative D call TRBD2 (6 bases). The CDR3 has 16 residues. With 6 bases removed from V and 2 bases from J, the gap between germline ends came to 18 bases. CDR1 MDHEN and CDR2 SYDVKM come from the germline V gene. This CDR3 is CASSSLLALHTDTQYF. In nucleotides, the CDR3 is TGTGCCAGCAGCTCCCTTCTAGCGCTACACACAGATACGCAGTATTTT.

The table lists this clone with a count of one. The junction shows a germline mismatch at one end, possibly a read error. V gene TRBV13 combines with J gene TRBJ2-2; 11 bases agree with TRBD2. The germline V gene has CDR1 PRHDT and CDR2 FYEKMQ (reference sequence). The CDR3 contains 17 residues. CDR3 DNA: TGTGCCAGCATCTTAACCTCAATGACTAGCGGGAAAGGGGAGCTGTTTTTT. As protein: CASILTSMTSGKGELFF.

The V gene is TRBV28, the J gene TRBJ1-6, with TRBD1 matching over 9 bases. Germline V gives CDR1 MDHEN, CDR2 SYDVKM. The CDR3 has 15 residues. Trimming removed 6 bases from V and 5 bases from J; junction bases left unmatched: 5. CDR3 sequence: CASRPGDRDNSPLHF. Written as DNA, the CDR3 is TGTGCCAGCAGGCCTGGGGACAGGGATAATTCACCCCTCCACTTT.

This rearrangement joins TRBV5-1 to TRBJ2-1; 7 nucleotides align to TRBD1. From germline, CDR1 is SGHRS and CDR2 YFSETQ. The CDR3 loop spans 15 amino acids. V was clipped by 0 bases and J by 7 bases; unmatched bases: 7. CDR3 loop: CASSLAQGDMNEQFF. In nucleotides, the CDR3 is TGCGCCAGCAGCTTGGCTCAGGGGGATATGAATGAGCAGTTCTTC. Looking up the rest from reference TRBV5-1 and TRBJ2-1 gives the full variable domain: KAGVTQTPRYLIKTRGQQVTLSCSPISGHRSVSWYQQTPGQGLQFLFEYFSETQRNKGNFPGRFSGRQFSNSRSEMNVSTLELGDSALYLCASSLAQGDMNEQFFGPGTRLTVL.

In DNA, the CDR3 is TGTGCCAGCATGCGATTCGGGCGAACAGGGTTGGGCTACACCTTC. This translates into CASMRFGRTGLGYTF. The chain is built from TRBV7-8 and TRBJ1-2, with a tentative D call TRBD1 (6 bases). V lost 7 bases and J 8 bases, leaving 23 bases between the germline ends. The CDR3 runs 15 residues. The germline V gene has CDR1 SGHVS and CDR2 FQNEAQ.

The gene calls are TRBV11-3 and TRBJ1-6, with D perhaps matching TRBD1 (6 bases). Between the trimmed V and J ends, which lost 1 base and 10 bases, there was a span of 11 bases. This CDR3 has 14 amino acids. Per the germline V gene, CDR1 is SGHNT and CDR2 is YENEEA. CDR3 region: CASSLAGTSSPLHF. DNA for the CDR3: TGTGCCAGCAGCTTAGCCGGGACAAGCTCACCCCTCCACTTT.

Remarks on this clone: The junction shows a germline mismatch at one end, possibly a read error. CDR3 bases: TGTGCCGGCAGGGACAGGGGGCGCAACTATGGCTACACCTTC. This gives the protein CAGRDRGRNYGYTF. The chain joins TRBV6-1 to TRBJ1-2; 12 bases map to TRBD1. This CDR3 is built from 14 residues. Germline CDR1 is MNHNS and CDR2 is SASEGT.

V is TRBV6-1 and J is TRBJ2-7, with 7 bases lining up with TRBD1. The CDR3 extends over 16 amino acids. V was clipped by 3 bases and J by 0 bases; unmatched bases: 8. Germline V lookup: CDR1 MNHNS, CDR2 SASEGT. The CDR3 nucleotides read TGTGCCAGCAGTGATCTGGACAGGACCAGCTCCTACGAGCAGTACTTC. Protein: CASSDLDRTSSYEQYF.

The V gene is TRBV2, the J gene TRBJ2-5, with a tentative D call TRBD1 (5 bases). The V gene's germline CDR1 is SNHLY and CDR2 FYNNEI. CDR3 length: 15 residues. V dropped 5 bases and J dropped 4 bases, with 17 bases sitting between them. CDR3 sequence: CASSLEYRGPETQYF. The CDR3 DNA sequence: TGTGCCAGCAGTCTAGAATATAGGGGCCCAGAGACCCAGTACTTC. Full variable domain (outside the CDR3, taken from reference TRBV2 and TRBJ2-5): EPEVTQTPSHQVTQMGQEVILRCVPISNHLYFYWYRQILGQKVEFLVSFYNNEISEKSEIFDDQFSVERPDGSNFTLKIRSTKLEDSAMYFCASSLEYRGPETQYFGPGTRLLVL.

The rearrangement uses TRBV27 and TRBJ2-5; D is ambiguous. The CDR3 sequence is 13 residues long. The germline V gene encodes CDR1 MNHEY and CDR2 SMNVEV (reference sequence). V lost 2 bases to trimming and J lost 4 bases, with 8 bases between them. The CDR3 DNA follows: TGTGCCAGCAGTTTAGGGCTGAGAGAGACCCAGTACTTC. Translation gives CASSLGLRETQYF.

J is TRBJ2-3 and V is TRBV7-9; a weak D match, TRBD2 (5 bases). Trimming removed 5 bases from V and 13 bases from J, with 16 bases in between. Germline CDR1 is SEHNR and CDR2 is FQNEAQ (reference sequence). The CDR3 is 12 residues long. This CDR3 reads CASSPEWRAEYF. Here the CDR3 DNA reads TGTGCCAGCAGCCCCGAGTGGCGGGCTGAGTATTTT.